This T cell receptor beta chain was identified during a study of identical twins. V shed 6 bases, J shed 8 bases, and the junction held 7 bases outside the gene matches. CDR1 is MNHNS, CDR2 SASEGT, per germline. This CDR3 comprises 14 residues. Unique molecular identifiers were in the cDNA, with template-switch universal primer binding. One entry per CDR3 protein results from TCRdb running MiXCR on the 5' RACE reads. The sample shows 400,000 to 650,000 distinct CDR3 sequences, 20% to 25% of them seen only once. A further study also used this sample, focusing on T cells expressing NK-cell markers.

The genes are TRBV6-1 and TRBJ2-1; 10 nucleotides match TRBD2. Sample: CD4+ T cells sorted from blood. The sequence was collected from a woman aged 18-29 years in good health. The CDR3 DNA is TGTGCCAGCAGAAAGCGGGGGGGCTTCGATGAGCAGTTCTTC. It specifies CASRKRGGFDEQFF.